In this sample, the clone carrying this T cell receptor beta chain turned up a few times. Germline V gives CDR1 KGHSH, CDR2 LQKENI. The CDR3 length is 16 residues. Trimming took off 0 bases at V and 3 bases at J, with 11 bases between the two ends. Before DNA extraction, about 1-10 million cryopreserved PBMC were held in the samples. The data derive from a study of long-term antiretroviral therapy in people with HIV. At the survey level, the v3.0 immunoSEQ assay was run. Only in-frame clones appear in the TCRdb table, and some are missing; sequencing was by immunoSEQ multiplex PCR. The sample holds about 24,000 clones, around 86% seen once.

The sequenced sample was unsorted PBMCs, obtained at the start of antiretroviral therapy, before treatment. The receptor comes from a woman aged 18-30 years with HIV. The chain employs TRBV18 and TRBJ1-4; tentatively, D is TRBD1 (6 bases). CDR3 sequence: CASSPPLGQSNEKLFF. The CDR3 DNA reads as TGTGCCAGCTCACCACCGTTAGGACAGTCTAATGAAAAACTGTTTTTT.